Shown below are 14 T cell receptor beta chains from a single sample sequenced in a study of cytomegalovirus exposure and HLA in healthy donors. Primers included in the PCR were 60 Vbeta and 13 Jbeta primers. TCRdb keeps only in-frame clones here, not all; method: immunoSEQ multiplex PCR. The sample consists of 150,000 to 200,000 clones, around 80% of them appearing once. The sequenced sample was PBMCs. The receptors originated from a young woman in good health and CMV-seropositive.

Comments on this clone: One end of the junction fails to match germline, which may point to a read error. This rearrangement joins TRBV7-9 to TRBJ2-1, with D perhaps TRBD1 (6 bases). The CDR3 has 15 amino acids. Per the germline V gene, CDR1 is SEHNR and CDR2 is FQNEAQ (reference sequence). The CDR3 reads CSSSLNRERGNEQFF. The CDR3 coding sequence is TGTTCCAGCAGCCTAAACAGGGAGAGGGGCAATGAGCAGTTCTTC.

The chain recombines TRBV6-5 with TRBJ2-5, with D possibly TRBD2 on 6 matching bases. Germline V gene data show CDR1 as MNHEY and CDR2 as SVGAGI. This CDR3 has 15 amino acids. The V end lost 2 bases, the J end lost 1 base, and 11 bases lay between the germline ends. The CDR3 spells CASSYPSAGQETQYF. CDR3 DNA sequence: TGTGCCAGCAGTTACCCTAGCGCAGGCCAAGAGACCCAGTACTTC.

This chain uses TRBV27 with TRBJ1-1; tentatively, D is TRBD1 (5 bases). This CDR3 contains 12 residues. The germline V and J ends were trimmed by 8 bases and 1 base, with 8 bases remaining between them. The germline gives CDR1 MNHEY, CDR2 SMNVEV (reference sequence). The CDR3 region is CASYQGNTEAFF. DNA of the CDR3: TGTGCCAGCTACCAGGGGAACACTGAAGCTTTCTTT.

This chain links TRBV4-1 with TRBJ1-6, with 7 bases aligning to TRBD1. CDR1 is MGHRA, CDR2 YSYEKL, per germline. Trimming at V came to 2 bases and at J to 10 bases, leaving 11 bases not matched to a gene. CDR3 length: 16 amino acids. The CDR3 DNA is TGCGCCAGCAGCCAACCTCTTCGGCAGGGGGGATCACCCCTCCACTTT. Encoded protein: CASSQPLRQGGSPLHF.

The sample holds one count of this clone. The chain recombines TRBV29-1 with TRBJ2-2; D may be TRBD2 (6 bases). CDR3 length: 14 amino acids. V lost 6 bases and J 4 bases, leaving 15 bases between the germline ends. The germline V gene encodes CDR1 SQVTM and CDR2 ANQGSEA. The CDR3 loop reads CSVLEGQITGELFF. CDR3 bases: TGCAGCGTCCTGGAGGGTCAGATCACCGGGGAGCTGTTTTTT.

This clone was found once. V is TRBV5-6 and J is TRBJ2-1, with 8 bases fitting TRBD2. Germline V CDR1 and CDR2: SGHDT, YYEEEE. This CDR3 contains 15 residues. V lost 4 bases and J lost 3; bases outside the gene matches: 6. CDR3 loop: CASSPGGFGYNEQFF. CDR3 nucleotides: TGTGCCAGCAGCCCGGGAGGGTTTGGCTACAATGAGCAGTTCTTC.

The chain is built from TRBV4-1 and TRBJ1-1; possibly TRBD1 for D (5 bases). V lost 4 bases to trimming and J lost 8 bases, with 20 bases between them. CDR1 is MGHRA, CDR2 YSYEKL, per germline. The CDR3 is made up of 15 amino acids. CDR3 sequence reads: CASSPSLDIGFEAFF. The CDR3 DNA reads as TGCGCCAGCAGCCCATCCTTGGACATCGGTTTCGAAGCTTTCTTT.

The chain uses TRBV7-9 and TRBJ2-6; 7 bases are shared with TRBD1. The CDR3 totals 16 residues. CDR1 is SEHNR, CDR2 FQNEAQ, per germline (reference sequence). The ends lost 5 bases at V and 4 bases at J; junction bases unmatched: 8. In nucleotides, the CDR3 is TGTGCCAGCAGCGTCACAGGGGTAGGGGGGGCCAACGTCCTGACTTTC. It translates to CASSVTGVGGANVLTF.

The V gene is TRBV11-2, the J gene TRBJ2-2, with D hard to call. This CDR3 contains 14 residues. Germline values: CDR1 SGHAT, CDR2 FQNNGV. V shed 3 bases and J shed 7 bases, with 12 bases lying between them. The CDR3 region has the DNA TGTGCCAGCAGCTTTATGGCTGCAGGCGGGGAGCTGTTTTTT. Translation gives CASSFMAAGGELFF.

The V gene is TRBV2, the J gene TRBJ2-2; the D gene is possibly TRBD1 (6 bases). V dropped 5 bases and J dropped 6 bases, with 19 bases sitting between them. The CDR3 spans 16 residues. Germline V gene data show CDR1 as SNHLY and CDR2 as FYNNEI. The CDR3 protein is CASSSHGTPGAGELFF. As DNA, the CDR3 is TGTGCCAGCAGTTCCCATGGGACACCCGGGGCCGGGGAGCTGTTTTTT.

The rearrangement joins TRBV5-4 to TRBJ2-7; D uncertain. Germline CDR1 SGHNT, CDR2 YYREEE (reference sequence). V lost 0 bases to trimming and J lost 3 bases, with 4 bases between them. The CDR3 contains 12 residues. This chain's CDR3 is CASSLASYEQYF. CDR3 DNA sequence: TGTGCCAGCAGCTTGGCCAGCTACGAGCAGTACTTC.

This clone was counted only a few times. The chain combines TRBV7-2 with TRBJ2-7; 12 bases align to TRBD2. The CDR3 has 16 residues. V shed 5 bases and J 1 base; nucleotides not matched to a gene: 6. CDR1 is SGHTA, CDR2 FQGNSA, per germline. CDR3 loop: CASSPTSGSRSYEQYF. The CDR3 DNA sequence: TGTGCCAGCAGCCCGACTAGCGGGAGTAGGTCCTACGAGCAGTACTTC.

The V and J genes are TRBV13 and TRBJ2-3, with D possibly matching TRBD1 (5 bases). V shed 5 bases and J shed 5 bases, with 14 bases lying between them. Germline CDR1 is PRHDT and CDR2 is FYEKMQ (reference sequence). This CDR3 spans 14 amino acids. As DNA, the CDR3 is TGTGCCAGCAGCCTCAAGGGCAGGGAAGATACGCAGTATTTT. Its protein product is CASSLKGREDTQYF.

In this sample, this clone turned up a few times. The chain uses TRBV5-1 and TRBJ2-7; D is perhaps TRBD1 (6 bases). V shed 3 bases and J shed 1 base, with 11 bases lying between them. The CDR3 runs 14 residues. Germline CDR1 SGHRS, CDR2 YFSETQ. The CDR3 protein is CASSSSDRSYEQYF. CDR3 DNA sequence: TGCGCCAGCAGCTCTTCCGACAGGTCCTACGAGCAGTACTTC.